This T cell receptor beta chain was obtained from a study of T-cell memory formation after mild COVID-19. Study conclusions and caveats: Second-wave clones with a day 37 peak had unconfirmed SARS-CoV-2 specificity. The pre-infection memory compartment contained some responding clones, suggesting cross-reactive memory joined.

V lost 2 bases and J lost 4, with 14 bases in between. Germline CDR1 reads SGHRS; CDR2 reads YFSETQ. The CDR3 totals 15 residues. This clonotype was seen a handful of times. Its antigen is not identified. cDNA libraries for TCR alpha and TCR beta, carrying sample barcodes and UMIs, came from 5'RACE with constant-segment primers. TCRdb itself ran the 5' RACE reads through MiXCR, one entry per CDR3 protein. The sample holds a few hundred thousand distinct CDR3 sequences, around 15% seen once. The chain has TRBV5-1 and TRBJ2-3; D possibly corresponds to TRBD2 (5 bases). The TCR was taken from a man between 18 and 35 years old who had mild COVID-19 (a few samples of this study predate the infection). Cell type and time point are not known. Sample: PBMCs or a T cell subset sorted from them (not recorded which). CDR3 region: CASSLLEIRADTQYF. CDR3 in DNA: TGCGCCAGCAGCTTACTAGAAATTCGTGCAGATACGCAGTATTTT.